This T cell receptor beta chain was captured by sequencing in a study of blood T cell repertoires in COVID-19. Across the whole study: Collection of acute and convalescent COVID-19 samples took place in the United States, Italy and Spain.

Profiled with immunoSEQ multiplex PCR; TCRdb holds only in-frame clones, not every one. The repertoire includes fewer than 250,000 clones, 90% of them detected once, and over 12% sits in the top ten. Cohorts were assigned according to the clinical history that participants reported. No more than 2 weeks before study entry, exposed participants had met a case of COVID-19. The clonotype comes from a man aged 25-45 years who had been exposed to COVID-19. Sequencing was performed on PBMCs or T cells enriched from blood (not recorded which).

The CDR3 DNA follows: TGTGCCAGCAGCTTAGTGTCCAGGGCCGGAAACACCATATATTTT. Its protein is CASSLVSRAGNTIYF. The chain recombines TRBV7-9 with TRBJ1-3, with a weak D call TRBD1 (5 bases). The CDR3 sequence is 15 residues long. Germline lookup yields CDR1 SEHNR and CDR2 FQNEAQ (reference sequence). The V gene lost 1 base and the J gene lost 4 bases, with 11 bases spanning the gap.